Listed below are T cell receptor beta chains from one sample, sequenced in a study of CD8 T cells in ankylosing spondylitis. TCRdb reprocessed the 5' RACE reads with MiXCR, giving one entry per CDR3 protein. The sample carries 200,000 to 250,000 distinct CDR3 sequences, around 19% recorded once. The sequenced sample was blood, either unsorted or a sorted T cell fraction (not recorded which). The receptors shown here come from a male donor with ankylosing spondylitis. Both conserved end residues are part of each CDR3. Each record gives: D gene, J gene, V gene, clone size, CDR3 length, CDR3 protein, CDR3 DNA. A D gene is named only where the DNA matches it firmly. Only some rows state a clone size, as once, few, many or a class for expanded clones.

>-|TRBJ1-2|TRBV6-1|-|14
CASRPGTLLYGYTF
TGTGCCAGCAGGCCCGGGACCCTTCTCTATGGCTACACCTTC
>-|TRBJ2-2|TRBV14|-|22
CASSPGLSGTLTFTTNTGELFF
TGTGCCAGCAGCCCAGGGCTTTCCGGGACACTTACTTTCACAACGAACACCGGGGAGCTGTTTTTT
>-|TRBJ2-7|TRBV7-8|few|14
CASSRRGQGYEQYF
TGTGCCAGCAGCCGTCGGGGCCAGGGCTACGAGCAGTACTTC
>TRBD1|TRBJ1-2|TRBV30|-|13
CAWGQGAASGYTF
TGTGCCTGGGGCCAGGGGGCGGCTAGTGGCTACACCTTC
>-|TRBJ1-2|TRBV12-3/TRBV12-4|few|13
CASSTGPTYGYTF
TGTGCCAGTTCGACAGGACCTACTTATGGCTACACCTTC
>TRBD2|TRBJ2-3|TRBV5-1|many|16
CASSLASGGTTDTQYF
TGCGCCAGCAGCTTGGCTAGCGGGGGGACCACAGATACGCAGTATTTT
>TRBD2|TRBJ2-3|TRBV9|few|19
CASSVVSMDVAGTTDTQYF
TGTGCCAGCAGCGTAGTCAGTATGGACGTAGCGGGAACCACAGATACGCAGTATTTT
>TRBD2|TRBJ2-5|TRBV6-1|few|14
CASRLGLNQETQYF
TGTGCCAGCAGACTGGGACTAAACCAAGAGACCCAGTACTTC
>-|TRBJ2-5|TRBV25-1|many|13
CASSSLGGETQYF
TGTGCCAGCAGCTCCCTAGGCGGGGAGACCCAGTACTTC
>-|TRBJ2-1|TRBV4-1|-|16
CASSQEVGVSYNEQFF
TGCGCCAGCAGCCAAGAAGTGGGGGTTTCCTACAATGAGCAGTTCTTC
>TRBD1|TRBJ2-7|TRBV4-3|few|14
CASSLRTGSHEQYF
TGCGCCAGCAGCTTACGGACAGGGAGCCACGAGCAGTACTTC
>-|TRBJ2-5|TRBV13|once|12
CASSGYQETQYF
TGTGCCAGCAGCGGCTACCAAGAGACCCAGTACTTC
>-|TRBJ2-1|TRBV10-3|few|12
CAISEGGTTQFF
TGTGCCATCAGTGAGGGGGGGACCACGCAGTTCTTC
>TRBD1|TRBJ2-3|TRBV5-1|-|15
CASSLRQGRTDTQYF
TGCGCCAGCAGCCTAAGACAGGGCCGCACAGATACGCAGTATTTT
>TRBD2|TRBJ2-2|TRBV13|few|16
CASSSTGLAGAGELFF
TGTGCCAGCAGCTCCACGGGACTAGCGGGAGCCGGGGAGCTGTTTTTT
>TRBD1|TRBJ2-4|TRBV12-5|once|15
CASGPSTGKLDIQYF
TGTGCTAGTGGCCCATCGACAGGGAAGTTAGACATTCAGTACTTC
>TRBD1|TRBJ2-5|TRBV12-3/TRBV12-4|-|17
CASSLGTGGPLQETQYF
TGTGCCAGCAGTTTGGGGACAGGGGGCCCCCTCCAAGAGACCCAGTACTTC
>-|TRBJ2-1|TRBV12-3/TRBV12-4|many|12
CASRAPRNEQFF
TGTGCCAGCAGGGCCCCCAGGAATGAGCAGTTCTTC
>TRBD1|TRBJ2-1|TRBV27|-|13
CASWDRGLNEQFF
TGTGCCAGCTGGGACAGGGGGCTCAATGAGCAGTTCTTC
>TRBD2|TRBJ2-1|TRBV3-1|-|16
CASSQDLAGGPHEQFF
TGTGCCAGCAGCCAAGATCTGGCGGGAGGGCCTCATGAGCAGTTCTTC
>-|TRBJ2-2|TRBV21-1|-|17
CASSKDHSGTGTGELVF
TGTGCCAGCAGCAAAGACCATAGCGGGACGGGCACCGGGGAGCTGGTTTTT
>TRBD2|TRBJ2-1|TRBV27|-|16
CASRLSGGPTYNEQFF
TGTGCCAGCAGACTTAGCGGGGGCCCTACCTACAATGAGCAGTTCTTC
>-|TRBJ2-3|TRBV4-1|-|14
CASSQEQSTDTQYF
TGCGCCAGCAGCCAAGAGCAGAGTACAGATACGCAGTATTTT
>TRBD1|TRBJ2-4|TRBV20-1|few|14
CSAEDRGAKNIQYF
TGCAGTGCCGAGGACAGGGGCGCCAAAAACATTCAGTACTTC
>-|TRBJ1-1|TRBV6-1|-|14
CASTPSGGNTEAFF
TGTGCCAGCACTCCATCAGGAGGGAACACTGAAGCTTTCTTT
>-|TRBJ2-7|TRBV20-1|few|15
CSARELIGTLHEQYF
TGCAGTGCTAGAGAATTAATTGGGACTCTCCACGAGCAGTACTTC
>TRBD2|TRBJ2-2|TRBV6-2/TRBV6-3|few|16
CASSYWTSGPSGELFF
TGTGCCAGCAGTTACTGGACTAGCGGCCCGTCCGGGGAGCTGTTTTTT
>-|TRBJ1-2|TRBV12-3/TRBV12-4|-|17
CASSISFIPSPSYGYTF
TGTGCCAGCAGTATAAGTTTCATTCCCTCCCCTAGCTATGGCTACACCTTC